The rows below give T cell receptor beta chains drawn from one sample of a study of vaccination effects on CD4 cells after COVID-19. The protocol was immunoSEQ multiplex PCR, while the TCRdb copy is restricted to in-frame clones and leaves out a portion. Among around 45,000 clones, around 78% were seen once, and the ten largest hold 10% to 14%. Their cognate antigens are unknown. This sample comprised CD4+ T cells from PBMCs cultured with SARS-CoV-2 spike peptides, obtained before COVID-19 vaccination. These receptors came from a human donor who received a COVID-19 vaccine. The CDR3 runs from the conserved cysteine through the conserved F or W. The D gene is left open where the match is weak. Size values are once, few and many counts, or a class for expanded clones, and some rows have none.

v_call	clone_size	j_call	d_call	cdr3_aa	cdr3_nt
TRBV7-8	.	TRBJ2-5	.	CASSFSNRETQYF	TGTGCCAGCAGCTTTAGCAATCGTGAGACCCAGTACTTC
TRBV3-1/TRBV3-2	.	TRBJ2-5	.	CASSPRGETQYF	TGTGCCAGCAGCCCGAGGGGGGAGACCCAGTACTTC
TRBV9	.	TRBJ1-6	TRBD1	CASSQRDRSSPLHF	TGTGCCAGCAGCCAACGGGACAGGAGTTCACCCCTCCACTTT
TRBV19	.	TRBJ2-3	.	CASRQKTDTQYF	TGTGCCAGTAGACAAAAAACGGATACGCAGTATTTT
TRBV2	.	TRBJ2-2	.	CASRRDTGELFF	TGTGCCAGCAGGCGGGACACCGGGGAGCTGTTTTTT
TRBV6-6	.	TRBJ1-4	TRBD1	CASSPEVRGPGEKLFF	TGTGCCAGCAGTCCCGAGGTCAGGGGGCCTGGGGAAAAACTGTTTTTT
TRBV10-3	.	TRBJ2-2	TRBD2	CAISESYSGGPTGELFF	TGTGCCATCAGTGAGTCATACAGCGGGGGGCCAACCGGGGAGCTGTTTTTT
TRBV3-1/TRBV3-2	once	TRBJ2-4	.	CASRKRTPAKSKNIQYF	TGTGCCAGCAGGAAAAGGACACCGGCTAAAAGCAAAAACATTCAGTACTTC
TRBV6-5	few	TRBJ1-1	.	CASSSLAQGRAAFF	TGTGCCAGCAGTTCATTAGCCCAGGGTCGGGCAGCTTTCTTT
TRBV3-1/TRBV3-2	.	TRBJ2-2	.	CASSPPVGTGELFF	TGTGCCAGCAGCCCTCCGGTGGGCACCGGGGAGCTGTTTTTT
TRBV30	.	TRBJ1-1	.	CAWSARTPEAFF	TGTGCCTGGAGTGCCCGGACACCTGAAGCTTTCTTT
TRBV30	.	TRBJ2-2	TRBD1	CAWRDRGRLGELFF	TGTGCCTGGAGAGACAGGGGGCGGTTAGGGGAGCTGTTTTTT
TRBV5-1	.	TRBJ2-1	TRBD1	CASSRDRGYEQFF	TGCGCCAGCAGCCGTGACAGGGGCTATGAGCAGTTCTTC
TRBV18	.	TRBJ2-5	TRBD1	CASSPAGQGQETQYF	TGTGCCAGCTCACCCGCGGGACAGGGCCAAGAGACCCAGTACTTC
TRBV18	.	TRBJ1-2	.	CASSPTGRGVDGYTF	TGTGCCAGCTCACCAACAGGGCGGGGAGTTGATGGCTACACCTTC
TRBV6-1	.	TRBJ2-6	TRBD1	CASSENRGAGANVLTF	TGTGCCAGCAGTGAAAACAGGGGGGCTGGGGCCAACGTCCTGACTTTC
TRBV30	.	TRBJ2-5	.	CAWRKGRVVQETQYF	TGTGCCTGGAGAAAGGGCAGGGTAGTCCAAGAGACCCAGTACTTC
TRBV3-1/TRBV3-2	few	TRBJ2-2	.	CASSQDGRSGELFF	TGTGCCAGCAGCCAAGATGGGCGTTCCGGGGAGCTGTTTTTT
TRBV12-5	.	TRBJ2-2	.	CASGLVPSTGELFF	TGTGCTAGTGGTTTGGTACCCAGCACCGGGGAGCTGTTTTTT
TRBV4-1	.	TRBJ2-3	TRBD2	CASTKLAGGTSTDTQYF	TGCGCCAGCACCAAATTAGCGGGGGGGACTAGCACAGATACGCAGTATTTT
TRBV19	.	TRBJ2-2	.	CASSIALGNTGELFF	TGTGCCAGTAGTATCGCCCTCGGGAACACCGGGGAGCTGTTTTTT
TRBV2	.	TRBJ2-3	TRBD1	CASRDRESTDTQYF	TGTGCCAGCAGAGACAGGGAGAGCACAGATACGCAGTATTTT
TRBV11-1	few	TRBJ1-4	.	CASSSRTRTNEKLFF	TGTGCCAGCAGTTCCAGGACAAGAACTAATGAAAAACTGTTTTTT
TRBV19	.	TRBJ1-1	.	CASSFQYTEAFF	TGTGCCAGTAGTTTCCAATACACTGAAGCTTTCTTT
TRBV30	.	TRBJ1-5	.	CAWNKGGNQPQHF	TGTGCCTGGAATAAGGGCGGCAATCAGCCCCAGCATTTT
TRBV28	.	TRBJ1-5	.	CASSPAVGNQPQHF	TGTGCCAGCTCCCCGGCTGTGGGCAATCAGCCCCAGCATTTT
TRBV6-5	.	TRBJ2-1	.	CASRRSSYNEQFF	TGTGCCAGTCGACGAAGCTCCTACAATGAGCAGTTCTTC
TRBV7-9	.	TRBJ1-5	.	CASSFAGAALGPQHF	TGTGCCAGCAGCTTCGCCGGGGCGGCTTTGGGGCCCCAGCATTTT
TRBV5-1	once	TRBJ1-2	.	CASSLGPPDGYTF	TGCGCCAGCAGCTTGGGACCGCCTGATGGCTACACCTTC
TRBV11-1	.	TRBJ2-3	.	CASSLVTDTQYF	TGTGCCAGCAGCTTGGTCACAGATACGCAGTATTTT
TRBV18	.	TRBJ2-3	.	CASSPWSTDTQYF	TGTGCCAGCTCACCCTGGAGCACAGATACGCAGTATTTT
TRBV6-5	.	TRBJ1-5	.	CAISSGVSNQPQHF	TGTGCCATTTCGTCCGGGGTTAGCAATCAGCCCCAGCATTTT